The sample holds a few counts of the clone carrying this TCR beta chain. Its specificity is unknown. CDR1 and CDR2 from the germline V gene are SGHTA and FQGTGA. V shed 6 bases and J 2 bases; nucleotides not matched to a gene: 10. CDR3 length: 16 residues. This record belongs to a study of vaccination and CD4 T cells after COVID-19. Across the whole study: Post-COVID draws followed diagnosis by a median roughly 93 days (range 35 to 161).

Cultured CD4+ T cells had their DNA profiled by the Oncomine TCR Beta short-read assay. Genomic DNA extraction was carried out from cultured CD4+ T cells. MiXCR was run by TCRdb on the PCR reads, yielding one entry per CDR3 protein. The sample has nearly 25,000 distinct CDR3 sequences; 30% are singletons. Described time point: late sampling 161 to 241 days after vaccination in a few convalescent patients. Treatment given: roughly ten-day PBMC culture with coronavirus spike peptide pools or control peptides (ViraFEST assay). The chain carries TRBV7-3 and TRBJ2-3; 8 bases match TRBD2. The source of this sequence is a human donor who had recovered from COVID-19. This specimen consisted of CD4+ T cells from blood, cultured in vitro, obtained about 7 months after SARS-CoV-2 vaccination. The CDR3 here is CASSQGSGSDTDTQYF. In DNA, the CDR3 is TGTGCCAGCAGTCAAGGCAGCGGGAGCGACACAGATACGCAGTATTTT.